This is a list of T cell receptor beta chains from one sample in a study of T-cell memory formation after mild COVID-19. TCRdb itself ran the 5' RACE reads through MiXCR, one entry per CDR3 protein. The table lists about 270,000 distinct CDR3 sequences, 15% to 20% of them singletons, with roughly 23% in the top ten. The source material was PBMCs or a T cell subset sorted from them (not recorded which). The receptors come from a man younger than 35 who had mild COVID-19 (a few samples of this study predate the infection). Cell type and time point are not known. CDR3s include the opening cysteine and the closing phenylalanine or tryptophan. A D gene is named only where the DNA matches it firmly. Rows give clone size only sometimes, using once, few, many, or a class for an expanded clone.

D: TRBD1
J: TRBJ1-4
V: TRBV7-3
size: few
DNA: TGTGCCAGCAGCTTTGGCGGGACAGGGGTTCCGCCTGGTGAAAAACTGTTTTTT
CDR3: CASSFGGTGVPPGEKLFF

D: .
J: TRBJ1-4
V: TRBV27
size: few
DNA: TGTGCCAGCAGTTTTGACAGAAGTGCAACTAATGAAAAACTGTTTTTT
CDR3: CASSFDRSATNEKLFF

D: .
J: TRBJ1-1
V: TRBV4-3
size: few
DNA: TGCGCCAGCAGCCAAGTGCATTTGTCGGACACTGAAGCTTTCTTT
CDR3: CASSQVHLSDTEAFF

D: TRBD1
J: TRBJ1-5
V: TRBV20-1
size: few
DNA: TGCAGTGCTAGAGATACTAGGACAGATTTCAGGGGGCAGCCCCAGCATTTT
CDR3: CSARDTRTDFRGQPQHF

D: .
J: TRBJ2-1
V: TRBV7-2
size: few
DNA: TGTGCCAGCAGCTTAGTCTGGGGGCCCGGTGAGCAGTTCTTC
CDR3: CASSLVWGPGEQFF

D: TRBD1
J: TRBJ2-1
V: TRBV18
size: .
DNA: TGTGCCAGCTCACCCCGACAGGGAATGAATGAGCAGTTCTTC
CDR3: CASSPRQGMNEQFF

D: .
J: TRBJ1-4
V: TRBV4-3
size: .
DNA: TGCGCCAGCAGCCTCCAGGGTGGTAATGAAAAACTGTTTTTT
CDR3: CASSLQGGNEKLFF

D: .
J: TRBJ1-2
V: TRBV6-2/TRBV6-3
size: few
DNA: TGTGCCAGCAGCCCCCGGCAGGGAGAGAAAGGCTACACCTTC
CDR3: CASSPRQGEKGYTF

D: TRBD1
J: TRBJ2-3
V: TRBV7-2
size: few
DNA: TGTGCCAGCAGCTTAAAGGGACAGGGTTTAGGTACGCAGTATTTT
CDR3: CASSLKGQGLGTQYF

D: .
J: TRBJ2-3
V: TRBV20-1
size: few
DNA: TGCAGTGCTAGAGTTCCAGCGGGTACGCAGTATTTT
CDR3: CSARVPAGTQYF

D: .
J: TRBJ1-1
V: TRBV6-2/TRBV6-3
size: .
DNA: TGTGCCAGCAGTTACTCGATACGGGCTTCGAACACTGAAGCTTTCTTT
CDR3: CASSYSIRASNTEAFF

D: .
J: TRBJ2-5
V: TRBV12-3/TRBV12-4
size: .
DNA: TGTGCCAGCAGTTTAGTCGCCGCGATCCAGTACTTC
CDR3: CASSLVAAIQYF

D: .
J: TRBJ2-1
V: TRBV9
size: few
DNA: TGTGCCAGCAGCCTACGGGACGGCAATGAGCAGTTCTTC
CDR3: CASSLRDGNEQFF

D: .
J: TRBJ2-2
V: TRBV6-5
size: few
DNA: TGTGCCAGCAGAATTAACACCGGGGAGCTGTTTTTT
CDR3: CASRINTGELFF

D: .
J: TRBJ2-1
V: TRBV20-1
size: many
DNA: TGCAGTGCTTACCCCCCGGGGCTTGCCTACAATGAGCAGTTCTTC
CDR3: CSAYPPGLAYNEQFF

D: .
J: TRBJ1-5
V: TRBV6-5
size: few
DNA: TGTGCCAGCAGTTCTAGGGTAGGGAAGTATAGCAATCAGCCCCAGCATTTT
CDR3: CASSSRVGKYSNQPQHF

D: TRBD1
J: TRBJ2-7
V: TRBV6-5
size: .
DNA: TGTGCCAGCAGAGCCGGGACAGGGATCTACGAGCAGTACTTC
CDR3: CASRAGTGIYEQYF

D: .
J: TRBJ2-3
V: TRBV6-4
size: few
DNA: TGTGCCAGCAGCCATAGAGCCGGTGCCACAGATACGCAGTATTTT
CDR3: CASSHRAGATDTQYF

D: .
J: TRBJ2-1
V: TRBV7-3
size: few
DNA: TGTGCCAGCACCCTGGACAGCTCCTACAATGAGCAGTTCTTC
CDR3: CASTLDSSYNEQFF

D: .
J: TRBJ2-5
V: TRBV11-2
size: few
DNA: TGTGCCAGCAGCCCCAGGGTGTGGGAGACCCAGTACTTC
CDR3: CASSPRVWETQYF

D: TRBD2
J: TRBJ2-7
V: TRBV5-1
size: few
DNA: TGCGCCAGCAGCTTGGGATCACTAGCGGGGGGTCTCTACGAGCAGTACTTC
CDR3: CASSLGSLAGGLYEQYF

D: .
J: TRBJ2-5
V: TRBV14
size: .
DNA: TGTGCCAGCAGCTGGGGGGTCCGACCCGGGGAGACCCAGTACTTC
CDR3: CASSWGVRPGETQYF